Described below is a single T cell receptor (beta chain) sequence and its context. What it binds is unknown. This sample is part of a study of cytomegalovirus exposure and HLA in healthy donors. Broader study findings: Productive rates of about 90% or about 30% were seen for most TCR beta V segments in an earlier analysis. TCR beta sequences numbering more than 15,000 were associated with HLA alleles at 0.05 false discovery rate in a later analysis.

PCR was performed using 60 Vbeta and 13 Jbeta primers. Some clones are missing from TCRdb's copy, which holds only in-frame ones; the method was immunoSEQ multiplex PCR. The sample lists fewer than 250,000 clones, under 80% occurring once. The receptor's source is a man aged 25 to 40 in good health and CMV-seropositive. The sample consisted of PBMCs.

The CDR3 loop is CASSPPGLQSYEQYF. DNA of the CDR3: TGTGCCAGCAGTCCTCCGGGACTCCAATCCTACGAGCAGTACTTC. The chain joins TRBV27 to TRBJ2-7, with a possible D match to TRBD2 (6 bases). V was cut by 5 bases and J by 1 base, with 15 bases left in between. The V gene's germline CDR1 is MNHEY and CDR2 SMNVEV (reference sequence). CDR3 length equals 15 residues.